This is a list of T cell receptor beta chains from one sample in a study of STAT3 mutations in large granular lymphocyte leukemia. Generated by immunoSEQ multiplex PCR, the TCRdb table keeps only in-frame clones and is missing some. Of under 15,000 clones listed, about 88% are singletons. The sample taken for sequencing was peripheral blood mononuclear cells. These receptors were taken from a man aged 35-49 years with T-cell large granular lymphocyte leukemia. Some clones in this sample may be carry-over from other donors' samples. The CDR3 runs from the conserved cysteine through the conserved F or W. The order of the fields is V gene, D gene, J gene, clone size, CDR3 protein, CDR3 DNA. D genes are given only for firm matches. The size field is filled for only some rows; it gives once, few, many or a size class.

TRBV5-6	-	TRBJ2-7	-	CASSLGGGLYEQYF	TGTGCCAGCAGCTTGGGGGGGGGCTTGTACGAGCAGTACTTC
TRBV5-3	TRBD1	TRBJ2-7	-	CARSLLGDRAAEQYF	TGTGCCAGAAGCTTGTTGGGAGACAGGGCGGCCGAGCAGTACTTC
TRBV7-9	-	TRBJ1-1	-	CASSDRAKGNTEAFF	TGTGCCAGCAGCGATCGGGCTAAAGGGAACACTGAAGCTTTCTTT
TRBV5-1	-	TRBJ2-1	-	CASSLEGRGGENEQFF	TGCGCCAGCAGCTTGGAAGGGCGTGGCGGGGAGAATGAGCAGTTCTTC
TRBV6-6	-	TRBJ1-1	-	CASSWGPTNTEAFF	TGTGCCAGCAGTTGGGGACCCACGAACACTGAAGCTTTCTTT
TRBV5-1	-	TRBJ1-1	-	CASKPGQYYMNTEAFF	TGCGCCAGCAAGCCGGGGCAGTACTACATGAACACTGAAGCTTTCTTT
TRBV5-6	TRBD1	TRBJ2-3	-	CASSLLTGVTDTQYF	TGTGCCAGCAGCTTGTTGACAGGGGTCACAGATACGCAGTATTTT
TRBV29-1	TRBD1	TRBJ2-1	once	CSAPTGGNEQFF	TGCAGCGCCCCGACAGGGGGCAATGAGCAGTTCTTC
TRBV6-1	-	TRBJ1-2	-	CASSATSGVANYGYTF	TGTGCCAGCAGTGCCACCTCAGGGGTTGCTAACTATGGCTACACCTTC
TRBV27	-	TRBJ1-4	-	CASSLLGEKLFF	TGTGCCAGCAGTTTATTGGGTGAAAAACTGTTTTTT
TRBV7-3	-	TRBJ1-5	-	CASALGGNQPQHF	TGTGCCAGCGCCCTTGGGGGCAATCAGCCCCAGCATTTT
TRBV18	-	TRBJ1-3	once	CASSSGNTIYF	TGTGCCAGCTCATCTGGAAACACCATATATTTT
TRBV6-5	-	TRBJ1-2	-	CASSSWGGNYGYTF	TGTGCCAGCAGTTCCTGGGGAGGCAACTATGGCTACACCTTC
TRBV7-3	-	TRBJ2-1	once	CASSPGQSYNEQFF	TGTGCCAGCAGCCCCGGACAGTCTTACAATGAGCAGTTCTTC
TRBV7-3	-	TRBJ2-2	-	CASSLLGNTGELFF	TGTGCCAGCAGCCTATTAGGGAACACCGGGGAGCTGTTTTTT
TRBV5-5	-	TRBJ1-5	-	CASSLRFGSNQPQHF	TGTGCCAGCAGCTTGCGTTTTGGCAGCAATCAGCCCCAGCATTTT
TRBV5-1	TRBD1	TRBJ2-5	-	CASSLIGQGYQETQYF	TGCGCCAGCAGCTTGATAGGACAGGGGTACCAAGAGACCCAGTACTTC
TRBV7-2	-	TRBJ1-5	-	CASSPQGNQPQHF	TGTGCCAGCAGCCCACAGGGCAATCAGCCCCAGCATTTT
TRBV10-3	-	TRBJ1-5	-	CAISEWTMGGDQPQHF	TGTGCCATCAGTGAGTGGACAATGGGGGGCGATCAGCCCCAGCATTTT
TRBV10-3	TRBD1	TRBJ1-1	-	CAISEAGTEGTEAFF	TGTGCCATCAGTGAAGCCGGGACAGAGGGAACTGAAGCTTTCTTT
TRBV7-9	-	TRBJ2-7	-	CASSLDTRKVQYF	TGTGCCAGCAGCTTAGACACTAGAAAGGTGCAGTACTTC
TRBV7-9	TRBD1	TRBJ1-1	-	CASSLGVNRDRTNTEAFF	TGTGCCAGCAGCTTAGGGGTGAATCGGGACAGGACGAACACTGAAGCTTTCTTT
TRBV27	-	TRBJ1-1	-	CASRRTGFDTEAFF	TGTGCCAGCAGACGCACAGGGTTTGACACTGAAGCTTTCTTT
TRBV6-5	TRBD2	TRBJ2-7	-	CATQTGTSGAYEQYF	TGTGCCACCCAGACCGGGACTAGCGGGGCCTACGAGCAGTACTTC
TRBV9	-	TRBJ2-1	-	CASSVGTLRGNEQFF	TGTGCCAGCAGCGTAGGAACTCTAAGGGGCAATGAGCAGTTCTTC
TRBV27	-	TRBJ2-5	-	CASRSLGTQETQYF	TGTGCCAGCCGATCCCTCGGGACTCAAGAGACCCAGTACTTC
TRBV9	TRBD1	TRBJ2-5	-	CASSVDKGAETQYF	TGTGCCAGCAGCGTAGATAAGGGGGCGGAGACCCAGTACTTC
TRBV7-2	-	TRBJ2-5	-	CASATGGSQETQYF	TGTGCCAGCGCTACCGGGGGCTCACAAGAGACCCAGTACTTC
TRBV7-9	-	TRBJ1-1	-	CASRLGEHTEAFF	TGTGCCAGCCGGCTGGGGGAGCACACTGAAGCTTTCTTT
TRBV6-6	-	TRBJ1-1	-	CASSRSTGNTEAFF	TGTGCCAGCAGTCGCTCAACAGGGAACACTGAAGCTTTCTTT
TRBV4-3	-	TRBJ2-7	once	CASSAQQGTGPGKQYF	TGCGCCAGCAGCGCCCAACAGGGTACGGGGCCGGGAAAGCAGTACTTC
TRBV7-8	-	TRBJ1-2	-	CASSPDLIEDGYTF	TGTGCCAGCAGCCCGGACCTTATCGAGGATGGCTACACCTTC
TRBV6-6	TRBD2	TRBJ2-3	-	CASSESGLVYDTQYF	TGTGCCAGCAGCGAATCGGGACTAGTTTACGATACGCAGTATTTT
TRBV6-5	-	TRBJ2-5	-	CASRKTGLREETQYF	TGTGCCAGCAGAAAAACCGGACTCCGGGAAGAGACCCAGTACTTC
TRBV7-9	-	TRBJ1-1	-	CASSQGGTEAFF	TGTGCCAGCAGCCAAGGGGGAACTGAAGCTTTCTTT
TRBV5-1	TRBD1	TRBJ1-4	-	CASSSSGQGVPNEKLFF	TGCGCCAGCAGCTCCTCGGGACAGGGGGTTCCTAATGAAAAACTGTTTTTT
TRBV6-5	TRBD2	TRBJ2-3	-	CAIRSGGSTDTQYF	TGTGCCATCAGGTCCGGGGGGAGCACAGATACGCAGTATTTT
TRBV28	-	TRBJ1-3	-	CASSLRGQFSGNTIYF	TGTGCCAGCAGTTTACGCGGACAGTTCTCTGGAAACACCATATATTTT
TRBV27	-	TRBJ1-1	-	CASRLGQTMNTEAFF	TGTGCCAGCAGATTAGGACAGACGATGAACACTGAAGCTTTCTTT
TRBV7-2	TRBD1	TRBJ1-2	-	CASSLPGTVYGYTF	TGTGCCAGCAGCTTGCCGGGGACAGTTTATGGCTACACCTTC
TRBV28	-	TRBJ2-5	-	CASTQGRETQYF	TGTGCCAGCACCCAGGGTCGGGAGACCCAGTACTTC
TRBV6-5	TRBD2	TRBJ2-1	-	CASSYSTSGVGGEQFF	TGTGCCAGCAGTTACTCGACTAGCGGGGTGGGAGGTGAGCAGTTCTTC